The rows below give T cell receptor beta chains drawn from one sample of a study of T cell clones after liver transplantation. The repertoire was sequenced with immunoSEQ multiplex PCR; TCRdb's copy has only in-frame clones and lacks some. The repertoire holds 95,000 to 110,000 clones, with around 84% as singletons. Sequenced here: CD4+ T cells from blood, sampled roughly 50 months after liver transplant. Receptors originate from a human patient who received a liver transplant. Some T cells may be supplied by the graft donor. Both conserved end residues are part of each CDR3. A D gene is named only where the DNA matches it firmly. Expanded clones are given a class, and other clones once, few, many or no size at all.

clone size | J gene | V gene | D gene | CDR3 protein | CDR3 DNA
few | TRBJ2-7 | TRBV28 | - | CASGGLGQNYEQYF | TGTGCCAGCGGGGGGTTGGGACAGAACTACGAGCAGTACTTC
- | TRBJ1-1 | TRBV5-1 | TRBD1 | CASRPQGFAEAFF | TGCGCCAGCAGACCACAGGGGTTCGCTGAAGCTTTCTTT
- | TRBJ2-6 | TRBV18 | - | CASSVSPGANVLTF | TGTGCCAGCTCAGTCAGTCCAGGGGCCAACGTCCTGACTTTC
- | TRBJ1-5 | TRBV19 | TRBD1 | CATNDPGGAYQPQHF | TGTGCCACAAACGATCCAGGGGGCGCGTACCAGCCCCAGCATTTT
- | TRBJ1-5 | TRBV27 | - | CASSPAGGSGQPQHF | TGTGCCAGCTCCCCAGCGGGGGGATCGGGGCAGCCCCAGCATTTT
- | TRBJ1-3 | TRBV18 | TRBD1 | CASSPSGQGAYTIYF | TGTGCCAGCTCACCATCGGGACAGGGGGCCTACACCATATATTTT
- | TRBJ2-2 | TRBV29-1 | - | CSAKRWTDGELFF | TGCAGCGCCAAACGTTGGACAGACGGGGAGCTGTTTTTT
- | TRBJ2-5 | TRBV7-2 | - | CASSNLGETQYF | TGTGCCAGCAGCAACTTGGGTGAAACCCAGTACTTC
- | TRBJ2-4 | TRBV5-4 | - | CASSLELGKNIQYF | TGTGCCAGCAGCTTGGAACTAGGCAAAAACATTCAGTACTTC
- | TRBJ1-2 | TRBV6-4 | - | CASSPLQGSGGYTF | TGTGCCAGCAGTCCCCTCCAGGGTTCAGGTGGCTACACCTTC
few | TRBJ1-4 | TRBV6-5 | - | CASSSRRVATNEKLFF | TGTGCCAGCAGTTCCCGCCGGGTTGCAACTAATGAAAAACTGTTTTTT
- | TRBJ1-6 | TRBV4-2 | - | CASSQEWKWADSPLHF | TGTGCCAGCAGCCAAGAATGGAAATGGGCGGATTCACCCCTCCACTTT
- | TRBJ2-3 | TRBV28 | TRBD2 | CASTPGEGRSDTQYF | TGTGCCAGCACCCCGGGGGAGGGCCGGTCAGATACGCAGTATTTT
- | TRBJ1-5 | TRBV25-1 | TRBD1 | CASNEDRGRPLSNQPQHF | TGTGCCAGCAATGAGGACAGGGGCCGACCCCTTAGCAATCAGCCCCAGCATTTT
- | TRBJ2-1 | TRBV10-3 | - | CAISLEGYNEQFF | TGTGCCATCAGTTTGGAGGGTTACAATGAGCAGTTCTTC
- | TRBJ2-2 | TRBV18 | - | CASSQGVVAGELFF | TGTGCCAGCTCACAGGGAGTTGTGGCCGGGGAGCTGTTTTTT
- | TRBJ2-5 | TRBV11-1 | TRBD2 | CASSLQGLAGETQYF | TGTGCCAGCAGCCTCCAGGGACTAGCGGGGGAGACCCAGTACTTC
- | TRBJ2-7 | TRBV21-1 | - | CASSKWGACGESHEQYF | TGTGCCAGCAGCAAATGGGGGGCCTGTGGGGAATCACACGAGCAGTACTTC
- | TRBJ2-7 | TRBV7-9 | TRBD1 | CASSPPYRQGTYEQYF | TGTGCCAGCAGCCCTCCCTATCGACAGGGGACCTACGAGCAGTACTTC
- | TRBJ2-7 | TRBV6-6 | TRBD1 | CASSETGPGGDEQYF | TGTGCCAGCAGCGAGACAGGGCCCGGTGGCGACGAGCAGTACTTC
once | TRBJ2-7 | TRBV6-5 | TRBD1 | CASSYYSGQGFHEQYF | TGTGCCAGCAGTTACTATTCGGGACAGGGTTTCCACGAGCAGTACTTC
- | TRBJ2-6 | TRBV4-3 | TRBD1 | CASSQDLNRGSGANVLTF | TGCGCCAGCAGCCAAGACCTAAACAGGGGTTCTGGGGCCAACGTCCTGACTTTC
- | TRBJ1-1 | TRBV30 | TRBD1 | CACNPLGLRRGQQMNTEAFF | TGTGCCTGTAATCCATTAGGTTTGAGGAGGGGACAGCAAATGAACACTGAAGCTTTCTTT